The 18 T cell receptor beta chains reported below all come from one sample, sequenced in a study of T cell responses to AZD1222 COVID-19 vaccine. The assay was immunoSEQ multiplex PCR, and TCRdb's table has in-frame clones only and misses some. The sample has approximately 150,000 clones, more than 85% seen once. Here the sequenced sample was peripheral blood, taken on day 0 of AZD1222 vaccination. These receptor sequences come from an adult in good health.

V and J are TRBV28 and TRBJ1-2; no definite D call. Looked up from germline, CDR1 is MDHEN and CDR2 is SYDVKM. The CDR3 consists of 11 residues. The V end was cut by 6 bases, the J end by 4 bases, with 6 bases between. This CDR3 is CASSSVYGYTF. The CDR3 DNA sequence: TGTGCCAGCAGCTCAGTCTATGGCTACACCTTC.

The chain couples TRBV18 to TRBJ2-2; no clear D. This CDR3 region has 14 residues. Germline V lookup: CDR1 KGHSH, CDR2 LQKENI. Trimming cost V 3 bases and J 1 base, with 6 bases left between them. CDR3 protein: CASSPGVNTGELFF. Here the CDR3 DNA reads TGTGCCAGCTCACCGGGTGTGAACACCGGGGAGCTGTTTTTT.

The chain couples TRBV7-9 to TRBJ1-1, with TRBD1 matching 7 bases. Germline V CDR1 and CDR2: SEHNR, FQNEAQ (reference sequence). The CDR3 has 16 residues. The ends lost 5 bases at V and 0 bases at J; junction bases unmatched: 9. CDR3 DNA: TGTGCCAGCAGCACAGGACAGGACATTCTGAACACTGAAGCTTTCTTT. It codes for CASSTGQDILNTEAFF.

The CDR3 is CASSYQGYEQYF. CDR3 nucleotides: TGTGCCAGCAGTTACCAGGGGTACGAGCAGTACTTC. The rearrangement uses TRBV6-6 and TRBJ2-7; perhaps TRBD1 as D (6 bases). Trimming removed 2 bases from V and 4 bases from J, with 6 bases in between. The V gene's germline CDR1 is MNHNY and CDR2 SVGAGI (reference sequence). The CDR3 totals 12 residues.

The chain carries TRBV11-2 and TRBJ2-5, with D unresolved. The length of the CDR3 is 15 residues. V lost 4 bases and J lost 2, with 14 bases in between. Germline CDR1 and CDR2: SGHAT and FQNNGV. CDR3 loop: CASSSSLTKQETQYF. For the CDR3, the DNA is TGTGCCAGCAGCTCCTCTTTGACCAAACAAGAGACCCAGTACTTC.

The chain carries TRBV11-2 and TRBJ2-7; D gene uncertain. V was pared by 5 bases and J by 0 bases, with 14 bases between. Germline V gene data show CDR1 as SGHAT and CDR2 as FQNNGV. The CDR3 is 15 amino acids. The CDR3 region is CASSLGLDASYEQYF. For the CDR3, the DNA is TGTGCCAGCAGCCTCGGTCTAGACGCCTCCTACGAGCAGTACTTC.

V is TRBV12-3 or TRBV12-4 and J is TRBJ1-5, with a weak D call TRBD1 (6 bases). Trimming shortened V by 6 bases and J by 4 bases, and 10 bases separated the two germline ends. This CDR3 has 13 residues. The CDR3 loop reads CASRPGQNQPQHF. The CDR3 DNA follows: TGTGCCAGCAGACCCGGACAGAATCAGCCCCAGCATTTT.

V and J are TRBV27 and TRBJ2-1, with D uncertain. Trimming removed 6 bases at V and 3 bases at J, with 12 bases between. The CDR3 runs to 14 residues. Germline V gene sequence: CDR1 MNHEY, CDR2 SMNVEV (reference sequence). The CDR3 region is CASRDGLSYNEQFF. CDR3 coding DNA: TGTGCCAGCAGGGACGGCCTGAGCTACAATGAGCAGTTCTTC.

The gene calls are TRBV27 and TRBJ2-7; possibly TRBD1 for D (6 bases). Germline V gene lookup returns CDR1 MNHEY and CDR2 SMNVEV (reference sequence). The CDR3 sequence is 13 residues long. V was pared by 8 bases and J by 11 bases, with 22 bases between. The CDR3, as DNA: TGTGCCAGCGCGGGCCGAACAGGGCCTTATGAGTACTTC. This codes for CASAGRTGPYEYF.

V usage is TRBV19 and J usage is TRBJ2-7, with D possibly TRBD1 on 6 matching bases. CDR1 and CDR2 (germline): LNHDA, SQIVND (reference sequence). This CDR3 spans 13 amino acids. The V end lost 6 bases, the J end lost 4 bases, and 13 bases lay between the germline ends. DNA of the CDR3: TGTGCCAGTAGAGGCAGGGGAGATTACGAGCAGTACTTC. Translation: CASRGRGDYEQYF.

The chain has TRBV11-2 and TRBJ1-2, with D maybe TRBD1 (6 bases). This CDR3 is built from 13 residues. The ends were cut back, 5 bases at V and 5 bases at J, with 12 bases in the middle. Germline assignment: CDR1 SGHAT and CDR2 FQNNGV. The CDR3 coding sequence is TGTGCCAGCAGCGGGACAAGAAAATATGGCTACACCTTC. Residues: CASSGTRKYGYTF.

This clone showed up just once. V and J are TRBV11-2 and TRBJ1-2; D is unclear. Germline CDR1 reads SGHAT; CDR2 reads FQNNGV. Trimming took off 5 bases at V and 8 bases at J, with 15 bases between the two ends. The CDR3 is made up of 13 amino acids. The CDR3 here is CASSRNEGVGYTF. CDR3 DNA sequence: TGTGCCAGCAGCCGAAACGAGGGTGTCGGCTACACCTTC.

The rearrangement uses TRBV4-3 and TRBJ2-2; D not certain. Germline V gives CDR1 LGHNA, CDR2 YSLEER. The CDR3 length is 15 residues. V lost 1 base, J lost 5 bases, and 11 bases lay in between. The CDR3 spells CASSQGAKQTGELFF. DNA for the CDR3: TGCGCCAGCAGCCAAGGGGCCAAGCAGACCGGGGAGCTGTTTTTT.

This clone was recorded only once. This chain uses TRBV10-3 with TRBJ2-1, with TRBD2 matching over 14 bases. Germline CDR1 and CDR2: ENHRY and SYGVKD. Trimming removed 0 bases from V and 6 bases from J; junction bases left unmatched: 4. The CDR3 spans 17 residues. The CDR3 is CAISESGTSGGSNEQFF. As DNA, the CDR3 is TGTGCCATCAGTGAGTCGGGGACTAGCGGGGGCTCCAATGAGCAGTTCTTC.

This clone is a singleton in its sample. CDR3 DNA sequence: TGTGCCAGCAGTTATGCCAACCCCGGCAATGAGCAGTTCTTC. This gives the protein CASSYANPGNEQFF. V gene TRBV6-2 or TRBV6-3 combines with J gene TRBJ2-1; D is ambiguous. V lost 3 bases and J 6 bases, leaving 12 bases between the germline ends. The length of the CDR3 is 14 residues. Germline V CDR1 and CDR2: MNHEY, SVGEGT.

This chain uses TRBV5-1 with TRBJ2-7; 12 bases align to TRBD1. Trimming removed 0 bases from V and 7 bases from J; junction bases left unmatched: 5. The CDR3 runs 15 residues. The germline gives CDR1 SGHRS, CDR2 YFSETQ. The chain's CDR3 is CASSLGGQGAREQYF. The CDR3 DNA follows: TGCGCCAGCAGCTTGGGGGGACAGGGGGCGCGGGAGCAGTACTTC. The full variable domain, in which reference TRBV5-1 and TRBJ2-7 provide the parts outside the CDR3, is KAGVTQTPRYLIKTRGQQVTLSCSPISGHRSVSWYQQTPGQGLQFLFEYFSETQRNKGNFPGRFSGRQFSNSRSEMNVSTLELGDSALYLCASSLGGQGAREQYFGPGTRLTVT.

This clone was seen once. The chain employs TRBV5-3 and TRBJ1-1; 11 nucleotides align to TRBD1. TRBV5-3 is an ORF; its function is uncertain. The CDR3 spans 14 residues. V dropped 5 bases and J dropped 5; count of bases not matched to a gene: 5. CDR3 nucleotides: TGTGCCAGAAGGCGGACAGGGGGCAATACTGAAGCTTTCTTT. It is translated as CARRRTGGNTEAFF.

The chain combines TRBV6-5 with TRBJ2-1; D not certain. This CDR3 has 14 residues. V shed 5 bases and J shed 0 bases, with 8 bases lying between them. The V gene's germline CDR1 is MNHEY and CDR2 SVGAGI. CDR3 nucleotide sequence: TGTGCCAGCAGTCCAGTGAGCTCCTACAATGAGCAGTTCTTC. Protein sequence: CASSPVSSYNEQFF.